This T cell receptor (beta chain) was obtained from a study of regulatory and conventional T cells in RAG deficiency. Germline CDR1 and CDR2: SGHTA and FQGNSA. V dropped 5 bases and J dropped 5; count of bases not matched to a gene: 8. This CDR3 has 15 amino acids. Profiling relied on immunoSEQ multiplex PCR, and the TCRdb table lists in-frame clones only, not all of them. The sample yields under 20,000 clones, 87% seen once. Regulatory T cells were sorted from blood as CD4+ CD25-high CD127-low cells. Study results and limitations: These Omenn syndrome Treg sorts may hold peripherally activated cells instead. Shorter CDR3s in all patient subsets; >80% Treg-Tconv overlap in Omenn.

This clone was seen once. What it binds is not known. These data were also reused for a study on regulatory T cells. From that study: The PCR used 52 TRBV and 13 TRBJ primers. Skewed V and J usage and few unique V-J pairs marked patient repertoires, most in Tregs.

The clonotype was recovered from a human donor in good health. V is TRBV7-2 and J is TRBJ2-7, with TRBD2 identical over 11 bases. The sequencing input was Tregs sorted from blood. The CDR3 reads CASSILAGEPHEQYF. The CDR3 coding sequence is TGTGCCAGCAGCATACTAGCGGGAGAGCCCCACGAGCAGTACTTC.